The clone carrying this T cell receptor beta chain was observed a handful of times. Antigen unknown. The data were obtained in a study of T cell responses to AZD1222 COVID-19 vaccine. The study, taken as a whole, reports: Spike-specific TCR repertoires showed rising breadth and depth after two AZD1222 doses. No day 14 peak samples; only post-peak repertoires were characterized. Clonal diversity was possibly underestimated; the donors were predominantly white British and more often female. Reports say nearly half of spike-specific TCRs go after unmutated variant regions.

Libraries were prepared by immunoSEQ multiplex PCR; TCRdb keeps only in-frame clonotypes and omits some of them. The sample lists some 110,000 clones; roughly 91% were seen once. CDR3 length: 15 amino acids. The germline CDR1 and CDR2 sequences are SNHLY and FYNNEI. V trimming: 6 bases; J trimming: 6 bases; junction bases outside the gene matches: 7. The sequencing used peripheral blood, collected on day 0 of AZD1222 vaccination. This clonotype was obtained from an adult in good health. The chain has TRBV2 and TRBJ2-2, with 10 bases that match TRBD2. The CDR3 coding sequence is TGTGCCAGCAGGTGGTCTAGCGGGAGTGCCGGGGAGCTGTTTTTT. Protein: CASRWSSGSAGELFF. Based on the CDR3 plus reference TRBV2 and TRBJ2-2, the full variable domain is EPEVTQTPSHQVTQMGQEVILRCVPISNHLYFYWYRQILGQKVEFLVSFYNNEISEKSEIFDDQFSVERPDGSNFTLKIRSTKLEDSAMYFCASRWSSGSAGELFFGEGSRLTVL.